Here is one TCR beta chain with its context. This sample was included in a study of cytomegalovirus exposure and HLA in healthy donors. The PCR ran on 60 Vbeta and 13 Jbeta primers. Method: immunoSEQ multiplex PCR; TCRdb's copy keeps in-frame clones and lacks some. The sample lists 70,000 to 90,000 clones, approximately 70% seen once, with just under 5% in the top ten. Germline lookup yields CDR1 SGDLS and CDR2 YYNGEE. The CDR3 runs 15 residues. Trimming pared 0 bases from V and 6 bases from J, leaving 13 bases between. This chain connects TRBV9 to TRBJ2-1, with a possible D match to TRBD2 (7 bases). Sequenced input: PBMCs. The clonotype comes from a man in his sixties in good health and CMV-seropositive. The CDR3 region is CASSVGGGAANEQFF. DNA for the CDR3: TGTGCCAGCAGCGTAGGTGGGGGGGCCGCCAATGAGCAGTTCTTC.